One and the same sample provided the 22 T cell receptor beta chains below, sequenced in a study of cytomegalovirus exposure and HLA in healthy donors listed by TCRdb under 2017. Library creation used the immunoSEQ multiplex PCR assay. For the multiplex PCR, a mixture combining 60 forward primers for TCR Vbeta segments and 13 reverse primers for TCR Jbeta segments was used. TCRdb retrieved this table from immuneACCESS and kept in-frame rearrangements only. Not all clones are present; in checked studies, unresolved V genes account for under half, and no reason is known for the remainder. The table for this sample lists around 180,000 clones; around 79% of them were counted only once. About 1.4% of the sample comes from the top ten. The sample taken for sequencing was PBMCs. All receptors come from a woman between 45 and 60 years old in good health and CMV-seronegative.

V and J are TRBV5-1 and TRBJ2-5; 8 bases are a match to TRBD1. The J call is in doubt because the DNA end fits TRBJ2-7 better. The CDR3 is 15 amino acids. Germline CDR1 and CDR2: SGHRS and YFSETQ. CDR3 region: CASSLIGQGSYEQYF. CDR3 DNA sequence: TGCGCCAGCAGCTTGATTGGACAGGGATCCTACGAGCAGTACTTC.

J is TRBJ2-4 and V is TRBV19; D is perhaps TRBD1 (6 bases). CDR1 and CDR2 from the germline V gene are LNHDA and SQIVND (reference sequence). The germline V and J ends were trimmed by 5 bases and 6 bases, with 17 bases remaining between them. The CDR3 is 15 residues long. The CDR3 bases are TGTGCCAGTAGTGGTAGGGGCAGGGGAACAAACATTCAGTACTTC. Translation gives CASSGRGRGTNIQYF.

This chain uses TRBV5-1 with TRBJ2-3, with TRBD2 matching 9 bases. From germline, CDR1 is SGHRS and CDR2 YFSETQ. After removal of 4 bases from V and 9 bases from J, the junction contained 9 bases not matched to a gene. The CDR3 length is 14 residues. Here the CDR3 reads CASSQLAGGNTQYF. The DNA for the CDR3 is TGCGCCAGCAGCCAACTAGCGGGTGGGAACACGCAGTATTTT.

The rearrangement links TRBV10-3 to TRBJ1-5; D is perhaps TRBD1 (5 bases). The germline V gene encodes CDR1 ENHRY and CDR2 SYGVKD. V lost 6 bases, J lost 7 bases, and 19 bases lay in between. The CDR3 contains 15 residues. The CDR3 bases are TGTGCCATCAGGAGAGACGAGGGCGGGGGACAGCCCCAGCATTTT. It yields the protein CAIRRDEGGGQPQHF.

The J gene is TRBJ1-2, the V gene TRBV19; 10 positions match TRBD1. The V gene end was trimmed by 6 bases and the J gene end by 7 bases; junction bases not matched to a gene: 8. Germline V gene sequence: CDR1 LNHDA, CDR2 SQIVND (reference sequence). The CDR3 consists of 14 residues. Written as DNA, the CDR3 is TGTGCCAGTAGCCTGACAGGGGGCCGGGGTGGCTACACCTTC. Its translation: CASSLTGGRGGYTF. The full variable domain, rest sourced from reference TRBV19 and TRBJ1-2, is DGGITQSPKYLFRKEGQNVTLSCEQNLNHDAMYWYRQDPGQGLRLIYYSQIVNDFQKGDIAEGYSVSREKKESFPLTVTSAQKNPTAFYLCASSLTGGRGGYTFGSGTRLTVV.

This clone was observed a few times. The J gene is TRBJ1-1, the V gene TRBV9, with 8 bases matching TRBD1. This CDR3 has 17 amino acids. The germline V gene encodes CDR1 SGDLS and CDR2 YYNGEE. V gave up 3 bases and J gave up 5 bases; unmatched junction bases: 15. CDR3 sequence (DNA): TGTGCCAGCAGCGCCTACGCCGGGACAGGTTATGGGACTGAAGCTTTCTTT. Its protein product is CASSAYAGTGYGTEAFF.

The V call is TRBV7-8, the J call TRBJ2-3, with a possible D match to TRBD2 (6 bases). This CDR3 contains 14 residues. Germline CDR1 SGHVS, CDR2 FQNEAQ. V was cut by 1 base and J by 3 bases, with 8 bases left in between. DNA for the CDR3: TGTGCCAGCAGCTTAGAGGGGAGGACAGATACGCAGTATTTT. Translation: CASSLEGRTDTQYF.

A few counts support this clone. The gene calls are TRBV19 and TRBJ1-1; D remains ambiguous. V was cut by 3 bases and J by 2 bases, with 10 bases left in between. The germline V gene encodes CDR1 LNHDA and CDR2 SQIVND (reference sequence). The CDR3 totals 14 residues. The CDR3 loop reads CASSMGRINTEAFF. The CDR3 nucleotides are TGTGCCAGTAGTATGGGCAGGATAAACACTGAAGCTTTCTTT.

The chain employs TRBV7-9 and TRBJ1-5; no clear D gene. V lost 5 bases, J lost 0 bases, and 11 bases lay in between. The germline gives CDR1 SEHNR, CDR2 FQNEAQ (reference sequence). The CDR3 has 15 residues. The CDR3 coding sequence is TGTGCCAGCAGCGACGGACGGGATAGCAATCAGCCCCAGCATTTT. Amino acid sequence: CASSDGRDSNQPQHF.

The chain is built from TRBV7-2 and TRBJ1-3, with D unclear. The CDR3 has 13 amino acids. The germline V gene encodes CDR1 SGHTA and CDR2 FQGNSA. The V end lost 0 bases, the J end lost 6 bases, and 6 bases lay between the germline ends. The CDR3 protein is CASSLARENTIYF. CDR3 DNA sequence: TGTGCCAGCAGCTTAGCGAGGGAAAACACCATATATTTT.

The V call is TRBV7-9, the J call TRBJ1-2; 7 bases match TRBD1. The junction had 14 bases not matched to a gene; V was cut back by 4 bases and J by 6 bases. The CDR3 extends over 16 amino acids. Germline V gene sequence: CDR1 SEHNR, CDR2 FQNEAQ (reference sequence). CDR3 bases: TGTGCCAGCAGCTCGGCTAGCACCCAGGGGGAGGATGGCTACACCTTC. It encodes CASSSASTQGEDGYTF.

The chain recombines TRBV6-4 with TRBJ1-1; no clear D gene. Deletions cut 5 bases from V and 1 base from J, with 8 bases between. The CDR3 is 13 residues long. From germline, CDR1 is MRHNA and CDR2 SNTAGT. CDR3 sequence reads: CASSLWANTEAFF. The CDR3 DNA is TGTGCCAGCAGTCTATGGGCGAACACTGAAGCTTTCTTT.

This clone appeared a few times. The chain uses TRBV19 and TRBJ1-4; a weak D match, TRBD1 (5 bases). The CDR3 spans 18 residues. Germline V gene data show CDR1 as LNHDA and CDR2 as SQIVND (reference sequence). Trimming removed 1 base from V and 0 bases from J, with 15 bases in between. The CDR3 reads CASSIAHPTRATNEKLFF. The CDR3 DNA sequence: TGTGCCAGTAGTATAGCCCACCCTACCAGGGCAACTAATGAAAAACTGTTTTTT. The variable domain in full, with the rest retrieved from reference TRBV19 and TRBJ1-4, is DGGITQSPKYLFRKEGQNVTLSCEQNLNHDAMYWYRQDPGQGLRLIYYSQIVNDFQKGDIAEGYSVSREKKESFPLTVTSAQKNPTAFYLCASSIAHPTRATNEKLFFGSGTQLSVL.

The rearrangement joins TRBV28 to TRBJ1-4; D call uncertain. Per germline, CDR1 MDHEN and CDR2 SYDVKM. The CDR3 length is 13 residues. Deletions cut 8 bases from V and 5 bases from J, with 12 bases between. The CDR3 DNA follows: TGTGCCAGCGGTATAACGGTAAATGAAAAACTGTTTTTT. Its translation: CASGITVNEKLFF.

CDR3 nucleotides: TGTGCCAGCACCAAAAGGGGTGAGGTTTGGCAGCCCCAGCATTTT. Protein sequence: CASTKRGEVWQPQHF. This sequence joins TRBV28 and TRBJ1-5; weak D call: TRBD1 (5 bases). This CDR3 is built from 15 residues. Trimming pared 7 bases from V and 7 bases from J, leaving 20 bases between. Germline CDR1 reads MDHEN; CDR2 reads SYDVKM.

This clone has just one count. Here the CDR3 DNA reads TGTGCCAGCAGTCCAGGGGATGGCTACACCTTC. This gives the protein CASSPGDGYTF. The chain is built from TRBV7-2 and TRBJ1-2, with D possibly being TRBD1 (6 bases). Trimming removed 6 bases from V and 6 bases from J, with 8 bases in between. Germline CDR1 is SGHTA and CDR2 is FQGNSA. There are 11 residues in the CDR3.

This clone occurred once. V gene TRBV28 combines with J gene TRBJ2-7, with 8 bases lining up with TRBD2. CDR3 length equals 12 residues. The V gene's germline CDR1 is MDHEN and CDR2 SYDVKM. Trimming took 3 bases from V and 5 from J; bases not matched to a gene: 0. CDR3 in DNA: TGTGCCAGCAGTTTCGGGGGGGACGAGCAGTACTTC. Translation gives CASSFGGDEQYF.

The genes are TRBV27 and TRBJ2-1; TRBD2 matches 11 bases. Germline-derived CDR1 and CDR2 are MNHEY and SMNVEV (reference sequence). The CDR3 is 13 residues long. Losses at the gene ends were 11 bases for V and 4 bases for J; bases not matched to a gene: 4. Here the CDR3 reads CASGLAAYNEQFF. CDR3 sequence (DNA): TGTGCCTCGGGACTAGCGGCTTACAATGAGCAGTTCTTC.

This clone appeared a single time. The J gene is TRBJ2-6, the V gene TRBV15, with D perhaps TRBD2 (6 bases). Trimming shortened V by 1 base and J by 5 bases, and 9 bases separated the two germline ends. The CDR3 is made up of 15 amino acids. Per the germline V gene, CDR1 is LNHNV and CDR2 is YYDKDF (reference sequence). CDR3 DNA sequence: TGTGCCACCAGCAGAGGGGCGGGACGGGCCAACGTCCTGACTTTC. It codes for CATSRGAGRANVLTF.

Of note for this clone: One end of the junction fails to match germline, which may point to a read error. J is TRBJ2-2 and V is TRBV4-2, with D possibly being TRBD2 (6 bases). Germline loops: CDR1 LGHNA, CDR2 YNFKEQ. The CDR3 has 12 residues. As DNA, the CDR3 is TGTGCCAGCAGCCTCGGCACCGGGGGGCTGTTTTTT. As protein: CASSLGTGGLFF.

This clone was recorded a few times. The chain links TRBV5-1 to TRBJ1-5; D is uncertain. Per germline, CDR1 SGHRS and CDR2 YFSETQ. Between the trimmed V and J ends, which lost 5 bases and 1 base, there was a span of 28 bases. CDR3 length: 20 amino acids. The DNA of the CDR3 is TGCGCCAGCAGAAACGAGGGTGGTTTAGGTAAACCATCCAGCAATCAGCCCCAGCATTTT. Amino acid sequence: CASRNEGGLGKPSSNQPQHF.

V usage is TRBV27 and J usage is TRBJ2-7, with D hard to call. The CDR3 covers 13 residues. Germline loops: CDR1 MNHEY, CDR2 SMNVEV (reference sequence). V was clipped by 2 bases and J by 3 bases, with 8 bases between them. The CDR3 coding sequence is TGTGCCAGCAGTTTAGGCACAAGCTACGAGCAGTACTTC. Amino acids: CASSLGTSYEQYF.